The present T cell receptor beta chain was sequenced within a study of identical twins. Template switching supplied a universal primer site; unique molecular identifiers were carried on the cDNA. MiXCR, run by TCRdb on the 5' RACE reads, gives a single entry per CDR3 protein. The repertoire holds more than 1.5 million distinct CDR3 sequences, with roughly 35% as singletons. With regard to this clonotype: What it binds is not known.

CDR1 and CDR2 from the germline V gene are SGHTA and FQGNSA. The CDR3 consists of 13 residues. Trimming removed 1 base from V and 7 bases from J, with 10 bases in between. Overall study findings and caveats: Where beta out-of-frame sequences were concerned, excess twin sharing was weaker. Modelling underestimated the level of out-of-frame TCR alpha sharing observed in monozygotic twins. It was possible that invariant MAIT and iNKT cells partly confounded the zero-insertion analyses.

The chain joins TRBV7-2 to TRBJ1-2; D gene uncertain. This receptor was taken from a newborn girl in good health. Sequenced input: cord blood. CDR3: CASSLGTDFGYTF. The CDR3, as DNA: TGTGCCAGCAGCTTAGGGACCGACTTTGGCTACACCTTC.